The rows below give T cell receptor beta chains drawn from one sample of a study of blood T cell repertoires in COVID-19. Profiling relied on immunoSEQ multiplex PCR, and the TCRdb table lists in-frame clones only, not all of them. The repertoire holds some 97,000 clones, with 70% to 90% as singletons. What was sequenced was peripheral blood. These receptor sequences come from a man aged 50 to 59 with active or convalescent COVID-19. CDR3s include the opening cysteine and the closing phenylalanine or tryptophan.

V: TRBV18
J: TRBJ2-7
CDR3: CASRPELSGRTGPRQYF

V: TRBV18
J: TRBJ2-3
CDR3: CASSQHRTGGTSGASTSTDTQYF

V: TRBV5-1
J: TRBJ2-3
CDR3: CASSPGGGSGPDTQYF

V: TRBV10-3
J: TRBJ1-1
CDR3: CAIRQQSGGAPDTEAFF

V: TRBV24-1
J: TRBJ2-1
CDR3: CATSDQTRSSYNEQFF

V: TRBV5-1
J: TRBJ1-1
CDR3: CASSVETGLAEAFF

V: TRBV6-5
J: TRBJ2-3
CDR3: CASSPTSADTQYF

V: TRBV18
J: TRBJ2-2
CDR3: CASFPDRSANTGELFF

V: TRBV11-2
J: TRBJ2-7
CDR3: CASSLGHVSDYEQYF

V: TRBV19
J: TRBJ2-1
CDR3: CASSILASGRNNEQFF

V: TRBV19
J: TRBJ2-1
CDR3: CASSISVRNEQFF

V: TRBV9
J: TRBJ2-3
CDR3: CASSEGLAGGQEYF

V: TRBV27
J: TRBJ1-1
CDR3: CASSKGGSTEAFF

V: TRBV11-2
J: TRBJ2-2
CDR3: CASSFRREGGGELFF

V: TRBV5-6
J: TRBJ1-1
CDR3: CASSLAWAGRTEAFF

V: TRBV5-4
J: TRBJ2-2
CDR3: CASRPSGSGELFF

V: TRBV27
J: TRBJ1-6
CDR3: CASSQTGVSYNSPLHF

V: TRBV5-4
J: TRBJ2-3
CDR3: CASSSRTGVTDTQYF

V: TRBV14
J: TRBJ2-1
CDR3: CASSQYRSGEEQFF

V: TRBV19
J: TRBJ2-7
CDR3: CASSLAGGHEQYF

V: TRBV5-1
J: TRBJ2-1
CDR3: CASSLDTSGTYNEQFF

V: TRBV28
J: TRBJ1-6
CDR3: CASTLLGAYNSPLHF

V: TRBV19
J: TRBJ2-7
CDR3: CASSLAGGSYEQYF

V: TRBV3-1/TRBV3-2
J: TRBJ2-1
CDR3: CASSNGGGYEQFF

V: TRBV4-1
J: TRBJ1-4
CDR3: CASSVDTTNEKLFF

V: TRBV30
J: TRBJ2-7
CDR3: CAWSQTGADTHYEQYF

V: TRBV7-9
J: TRBJ1-1
CDR3: CASSPTGVYTEAFF

V: TRBV24-1
J: TRBJ2-1
CDR3: CATSEPTRGSYHNEQFF

V: TRBV28
J: TRBJ1-4
CDR3: CASSLSTGDEKLFF

V: TRBV9
J: TRBJ1-6
CDR3: CASSVESGYNSPLHF

V: TRBV3-1/TRBV3-2
J: TRBJ1-5
CDR3: CASSPGFGNQPQHF

V: TRBV5-1
J: TRBJ2-5
CDR3: CASSYEVASGDQETQYF

V: TRBV5-8
J: TRBJ1-2
CDR3: CASSTGTPNNYGYTF

V: TRBV3-1/TRBV3-2
J: TRBJ1-2
CDR3: CASSQDSHLNYGYTF

V: TRBV6-5
J: TRBJ1-3
CDR3: CASNVGTAIGNTIYF

V: TRBV21-1
J: TRBJ2-7
CDR3: CASSSIQGGSYEQYF

V: TRBV2
J: TRBJ1-1
CDR3: CASSLFTEAFF

V: TRBV7-3
J: TRBJ2-1
CDR3: CASSLLPGRVSGTLTYNEQFF

V: TRBV6-2/TRBV6-3
J: TRBJ1-1
CDR3: CASSWGGNTEAFF

V: TRBV19
J: TRBJ2-2
CDR3: CASSPDLGELFF

V: TRBV7-5
J: TRBJ2-3
CDR3: CVRRFGRGGGVDTQYF

V: TRBV29-1
J: TRBJ1-1
CDR3: CSSQQGVNTEAFF

V: TRBV29-1
J: TRBJ1-5
CDR3: CSVRDNNQPQHF

V: TRBV7-3
J: TRBJ2-1
CDR3: CASSRGTGSNEQFF

V: TRBV25-1
J: TRBJ2-1
CDR3: CASSEASGRLSSYNEQFF

V: TRBV12-5
J: TRBJ2-7
CDR3: CASGLVQGGEQYF

V: TRBV5-1
J: TRBJ1-1
CDR3: CASSPGTGALVAFF